The 2 T cell receptor beta chains below all came from one sample that was sequenced in a study of OX40 agonist ivuxolimab in advanced cancers. The library was produced with the immunoSEQ multiplex PCR assay. What TCRdb holds here is the immuneACCESS table cut down to in-frame rearrangements. Part of the clones is not present; checked against another copy, under half of the missing clones reflect an unresolved V gene, and the others are unexplained. Present in this sample are roughly 61,000 clones, approximately 90% of which were seen just once. The top ten clones comprise more than 1.5% of the sample. The specimen comprised CD4+ or CD8+ T cells sorted from blood, sampled in a trial of the OX40 agonist ivuxolimab. The receptor source for this set is an adult with an advanced solid tumor such as melanoma, head and neck, liver or kidney cancer.

J is TRBJ2-3 and V is TRBV5-4, with D possibly TRBD2 on 6 matching bases. The CDR3 is 17 amino acids. From germline, CDR1 is SGHNT and CDR2 YYREEE (reference sequence). Trimming shortened V by 5 bases and J by 1 base, and 20 bases separated the two germline ends. The CDR3, as DNA: TGTGCCAGCAGTACCCAATTCCCCTCGGGGGGCACAGATACGCAGTATTTT. Translating gives CASSTQFPSGGTDTQYF. The full variable domain, rest sourced from reference TRBV5-4 and TRBJ2-3, is ETGVTQSPTHLIKTRGQQVTLRCSSQSGHNTVSWYQQALGQGPQFIFQYYREEENGRGNFPPRFSGLQFPNYSSELNVNALELDDSALYLCASSTQFPSGGTDTQYFGPGTRLTVL.

The chain recombines TRBV9 with TRBJ2-5; D is ambiguous. Trimming left V 3 bases short and J 5 bases short, with 20 bases between. Germline CDR1 is SGDLS and CDR2 is YYNGEE. The CDR3 spans 16 residues. This CDR3 is CASSANSIGFKETQYF. DNA for the CDR3: TGTGCCAGCAGCGCAAATTCTATTGGCTTTAAGGAGACCCAGTACTTC.